This T cell receptor beta chain appears in the sequencing data of a study of T-cell reconstitution after alpha-beta-depleted transplantation in children. Preparation of the TCRbeta library was carried out with unique molecular identifiers. TCRdb ran MiXCR on the PCR reads and lists one entry per CDR3 protein. The sample has about 980,000 distinct CDR3 sequences, less than 30% seen once. Comments on this clonotype: The antigen is undetermined.

General observations from the study: Some patients showed high day-60 TCRbeta diversity, which derived from surviving recipient T cells and thymic progenitors. T-cell counts and diversity at one year post-transplant came mainly from newly produced T cells.

CDR1 and CDR2 (germline): MNHNS, SASEGT. The CDR3 loop spans 14 amino acids. V was pared by 10 bases and J by 4 bases, with 16 bases between. This receptor was identified in a boy younger than two who had a stem cell transplant for SCID, so the T cells may come from the graft donor. The V gene is TRBV6-1, the J gene TRBJ2-2, with D hard to call. The sequencing here drew on PBMCs, mostly from graft donor cells, taken 360 days after TCRalphabeta/CD19-depleted stem cell transplant. CDR3 nucleotide sequence: TGTGCCACCCGAGGAAGTCTACTCACCGGGGAGCTGTTTTTT. Its protein is CATRGSLLTGELFF.